The T cell receptor (beta chain) under discussion was sequenced for a study of T cell repertoires in cytomegalovirus infection. Across the study: Recently described HLA-C-restricted plus well-studied HLA-B-restricted CMV epitopes were used. Study results and caveats: The ex vivo response was dominated by HLA-C-restricted CMV-specific TCR beta clonotypes.

This clonotype was counted a few times. No antigen is known for it. TCRdb redid the calling of the reads with MiXCR, one entry per CDR3 protein. This table has about 570,000 distinct CDR3 sequences, around 40% appearing once. V was cut by 0 bases and J by 0 bases, with 24 bases left in between. The CDR3 is 21 amino acids. Germline V gene lookup returns CDR1 LNHNV and CDR2 YYDKDF (reference sequence). The chain uses TRBV15 and TRBJ1-5; D possibly corresponds to TRBD1 (6 bases). The material sequenced was cultured PBMCs, taken from culture after CMV antigen stimulation. The receptor was derived from a human donor in good health (CMV status not recorded). Some clones in this sample may be carry-over from other donors' samples. CDR3 protein: CATSRDGKGRGEGYSNQPQHF. CDR3 DNA sequence: TGTGCCACCAGCAGAGATGGGAAGGGCAGGGGAGAGGGTTATAGCAATCAGCCCCAGCATTTT.